This note documents a single T cell receptor beta chain sequence. These data are taken from a study of human T cells and chemical hapten exposure. Turning to the study itself: Women made up most patients, who had alopecia areata, totalis or universalis.

The CDR3 is made up of 17 amino acids. J gave up 4 bases and V 0 bases, and 7 bases lay outside the gene matches. From germline, CDR1 is SGHKS and CDR2 YYEKEE (reference sequence). MiXCR was run by TCRdb on the RACE reads, yielding one entry per CDR3 protein. The sample includes roughly 100,000 distinct CDR3 sequences, 11% seen only once; the top ten take under 4.5%. Sample time point: patch test 1, 2 weeks after DPC sensitization. Noted treatment: therapeutic diphenylcyclopropenone sensitization with weekly scalp DPC. This receptor was obtained from a woman in her 40s with alopecia areata. Some clones in this sample may be carry-over from other donors' samples. J is TRBJ1-1 and V is TRBV5-5; the match to TRBD1 covers 12 bases. The sequencing here drew on whole blood, taken in connection with sensitization to the hapten diphenylcyclopropenone (DPC). The CDR3 sequence: CASSLAGTGGFGTEAFF. The CDR3 DNA is TGTGCCAGCAGCTTGGCCGGGACAGGGGGCTTCGGCACTGAAGCTTTCTTT.